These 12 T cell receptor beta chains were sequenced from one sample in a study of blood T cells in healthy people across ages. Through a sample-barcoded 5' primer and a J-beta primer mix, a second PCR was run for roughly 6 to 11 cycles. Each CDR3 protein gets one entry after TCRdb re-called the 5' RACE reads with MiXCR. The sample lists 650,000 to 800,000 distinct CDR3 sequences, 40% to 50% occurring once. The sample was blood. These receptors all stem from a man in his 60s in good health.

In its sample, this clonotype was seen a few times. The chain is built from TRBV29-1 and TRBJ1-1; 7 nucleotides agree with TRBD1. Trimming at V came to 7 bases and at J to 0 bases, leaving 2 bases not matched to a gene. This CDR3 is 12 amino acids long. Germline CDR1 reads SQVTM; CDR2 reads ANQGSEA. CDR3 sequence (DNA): TGCAGCGGCGGGACAGTGAACACTGAAGCTTTCTTT. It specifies CSGGTVNTEAFF.

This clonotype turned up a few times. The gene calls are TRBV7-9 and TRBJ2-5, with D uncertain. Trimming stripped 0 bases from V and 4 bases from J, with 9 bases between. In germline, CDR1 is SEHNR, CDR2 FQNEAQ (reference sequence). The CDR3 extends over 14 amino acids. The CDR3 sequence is CASSLAHGVETQYF. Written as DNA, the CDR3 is TGTGCCAGCAGCTTAGCGCATGGGGTAGAGACCCAGTACTTC. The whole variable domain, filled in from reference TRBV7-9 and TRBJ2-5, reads DTGVSQNPRHKITKRGQNVTFRCDPISEHNRLYWYRQTLGQGPEFLTYFQNEAQLEKSRLLSDRFSAERPKGSFSTLEIQRTEQGDSAMYLCASSLAHGVETQYFGPGTRLLVL.

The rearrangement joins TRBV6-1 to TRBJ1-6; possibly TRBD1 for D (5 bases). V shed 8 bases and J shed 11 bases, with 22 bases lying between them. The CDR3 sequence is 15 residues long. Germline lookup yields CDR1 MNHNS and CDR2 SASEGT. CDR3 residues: CASALLGEGKPPLHF. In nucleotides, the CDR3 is TGTGCCAGCGCCCTCCTCGGCGAGGGGAAACCACCCCTCCACTTT.

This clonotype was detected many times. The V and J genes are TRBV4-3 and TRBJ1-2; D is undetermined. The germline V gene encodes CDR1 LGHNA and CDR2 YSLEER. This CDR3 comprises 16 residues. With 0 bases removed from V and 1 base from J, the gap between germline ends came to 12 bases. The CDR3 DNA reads TGCGCCAGCAGCCAAGAAGAGAAGGGCTTTAACTATGGCTACACCTTC. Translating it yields CASSQEEKGFNYGYTF.

The CDR3 here is CSAARDTGNTIYF. The CDR3 region has the DNA TGCAGTGCTGCCCGGGACACTGGAAACACCATATATTTT. This chain uses TRBV20-1 with TRBJ1-3; possibly TRBD1 for D (6 bases). CDR1 is DFQATT, CDR2 SNEGSKA, per germline (reference sequence). V shed 5 bases and J shed 2 bases, with 10 bases lying between them. The CDR3 is 13 residues long.

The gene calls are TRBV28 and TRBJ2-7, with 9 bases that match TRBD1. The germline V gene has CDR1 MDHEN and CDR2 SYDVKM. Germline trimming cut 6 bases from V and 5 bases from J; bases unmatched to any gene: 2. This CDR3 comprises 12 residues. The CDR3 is CASRRTGDEQYF. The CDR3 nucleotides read TGTGCCAGCAGACGGACAGGGGACGAGCAGTACTTC. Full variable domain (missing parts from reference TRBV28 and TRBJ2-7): DVKVTQSSRYLVKRTGEKVFLECVQDMDHENMFWYRQDPGLGLRLIYFSYDVKMKEKGDIPEGYSVSREKKERFSLILESASTNQTSMYLCASRRTGDEQYFGPGTRLTVT.

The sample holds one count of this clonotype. CDR3 region: CASSEISDSQETQYF. Here the CDR3 DNA reads TGTGCCAGCAGTGAAATTAGCGACTCCCAAGAGACCCAGTACTTC. The chain couples TRBV2 to TRBJ2-5, with D perhaps TRBD2 (5 bases). V was pared by 2 bases and J by 1 base, with 11 bases between. CDR3 length equals 15 residues. CDR1 SNHLY and CDR2 FYNNEI come from the germline V gene. Complete variable domain (other parts from reference TRBV2 and TRBJ2-5): EPEVTQTPSHQVTQMGQEVILRCVPISNHLYFYWYRQILGQKVEFLVSFYNNEISEKSEIFDDQFSVERPDGSNFTLKIRSTKLEDSAMYFCASSEISDSQETQYFGPGTRLLVL.

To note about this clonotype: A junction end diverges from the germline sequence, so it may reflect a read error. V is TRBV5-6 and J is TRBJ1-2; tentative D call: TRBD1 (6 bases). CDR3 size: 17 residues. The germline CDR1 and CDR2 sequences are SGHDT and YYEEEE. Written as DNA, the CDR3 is TGTACCAGCAGCTTGGTTAAACTCGACAGGAGATCGGTGGGCTACACCTTC. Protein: CTSSLVKLDRRSVGYTF. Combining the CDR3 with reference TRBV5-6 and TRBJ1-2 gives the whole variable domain DAGVTQSPTHLIKTRGQQVTLRCSPKSGHDTVSWYQQALGQGPQFIFQYYEEEERQRGNFPDRFSGHQFPNYSSELNVNALLLGDSALYLCTSSLVKLDRRSVGYTFGSGTRLTVV.

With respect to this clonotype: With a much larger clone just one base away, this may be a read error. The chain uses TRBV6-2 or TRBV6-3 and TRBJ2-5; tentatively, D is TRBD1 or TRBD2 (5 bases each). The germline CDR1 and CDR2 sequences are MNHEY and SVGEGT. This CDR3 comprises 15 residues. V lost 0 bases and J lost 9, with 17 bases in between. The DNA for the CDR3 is TGTGCCAGCAGTTACTCGAGAGGAGGCAGGGCAGCCCAGTACTTC. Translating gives CASSYSRGGRAAQYF.

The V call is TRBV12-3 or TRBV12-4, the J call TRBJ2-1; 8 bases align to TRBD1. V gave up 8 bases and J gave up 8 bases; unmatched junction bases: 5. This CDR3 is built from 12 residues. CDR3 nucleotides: TGTGCCAGCGGGGGCAGGGGGCATGAGCAGTTCTTC. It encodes CASGGRGHEQFF.

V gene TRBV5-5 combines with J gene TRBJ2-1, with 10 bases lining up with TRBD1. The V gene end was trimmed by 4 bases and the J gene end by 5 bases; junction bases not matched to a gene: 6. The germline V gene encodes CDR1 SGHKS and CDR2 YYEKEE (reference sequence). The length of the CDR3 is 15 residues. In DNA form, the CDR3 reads TGTGCCAGCAGCCCCGGGACAGGGGCCAACAATGAGCAGTTCTTC. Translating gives CASSPGTGANNEQFF.

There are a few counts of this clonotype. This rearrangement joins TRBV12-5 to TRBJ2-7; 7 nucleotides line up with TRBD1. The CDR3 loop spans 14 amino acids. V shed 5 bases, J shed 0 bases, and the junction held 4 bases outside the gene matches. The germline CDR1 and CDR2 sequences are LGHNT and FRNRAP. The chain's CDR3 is CASGLGTASYEQYF. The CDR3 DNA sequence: TGTGCTAGTGGTCTAGGGACAGCCTCCTACGAGCAGTACTTC.